This T cell receptor beta chain appears in the sequencing data of a study of T cell repertoires in cytomegalovirus infection. Study-level information: Shared public TCR beta signatures pointed to both CMV infection and a matching HLA type. General study results and limits: Carriage of CMV together with the relevant HLA was identifiable through cumulative public TCR beta family frequency.

Germline V CDR1 and CDR2: SGHVS, FNYEAQ. CDR3 length: 15 amino acids. V was clipped by 5 bases and J by 5 bases; unmatched bases: 6. With respect to this clonotype: The antigen is not known.

TCRdb re-called the reads through MiXCR, storing one row per CDR3 protein. The sample carries 150,000 or so distinct CDR3 sequences, over 25% recorded once. This chain uses TRBV7-6 with TRBJ1-4; 9 bases map to TRBD1. The source was CD8+ T cells from cultured PBMCs, collected from culture after CMV antigen stimulation. This TCR was recovered from a human donor in good health (CMV status not recorded). Some clones in this sample may be carry-over from other donors' samples. The CDR3 loop reads CASSRTGARNEKLFF. DNA for the CDR3: TGTGCCAGCAGCCGGACAGGGGCTCGGAATGAAAAACTGTTTTTT.